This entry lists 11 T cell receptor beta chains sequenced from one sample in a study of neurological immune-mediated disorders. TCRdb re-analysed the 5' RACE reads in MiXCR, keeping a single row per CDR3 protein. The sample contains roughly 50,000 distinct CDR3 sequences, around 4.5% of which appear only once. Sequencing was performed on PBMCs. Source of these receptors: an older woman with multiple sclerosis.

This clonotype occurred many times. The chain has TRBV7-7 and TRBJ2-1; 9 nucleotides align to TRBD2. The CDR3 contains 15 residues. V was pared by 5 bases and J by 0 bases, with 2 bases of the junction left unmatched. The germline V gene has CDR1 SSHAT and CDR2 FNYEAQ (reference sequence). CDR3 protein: CASSPSGNSYNEQFF. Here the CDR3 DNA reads TGTGCCAGCAGCCCTAGCGGGAACTCCTACAATGAGCAGTTCTTC. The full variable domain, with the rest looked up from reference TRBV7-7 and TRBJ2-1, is GAGVSQSPRYKVTKRGQDVTLRCDPISSHATLYWYQQALGQGPEFLTYFNYEAQPDKSGLPSDRFSAERPEGSISTLTIQRTEQRDSAMYRCASSPSGNSYNEQFFGPGTRLTVL.

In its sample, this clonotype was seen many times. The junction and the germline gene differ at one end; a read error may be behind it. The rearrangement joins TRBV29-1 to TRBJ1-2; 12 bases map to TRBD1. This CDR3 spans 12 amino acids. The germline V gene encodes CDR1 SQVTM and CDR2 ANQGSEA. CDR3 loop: CSVERDRGRRSF. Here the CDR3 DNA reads TGCAGCGTTGAGAGGGACAGGGGGCGAAGAAGCTTC.

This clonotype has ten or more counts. As DNA, the CDR3 is TGTGCCAGCAGTTACTCAGTCGATCAGCCCCAGCATTTT. Its protein product is CASSYSVDQPQHF. The chain carries TRBV6-2 or TRBV6-3 and TRBJ1-5; no firm D call. Germline CDR1 and CDR2: MNHEY and SVGEGT. Trimming cost V 0 bases and J 5 bases, with 5 bases left between them. This CDR3 region has 13 residues.

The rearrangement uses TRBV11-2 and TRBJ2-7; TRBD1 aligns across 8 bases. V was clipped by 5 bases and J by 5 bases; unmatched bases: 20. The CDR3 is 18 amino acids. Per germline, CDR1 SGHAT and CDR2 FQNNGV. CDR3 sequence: CASSPNPQQGASFHEQYV. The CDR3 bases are TGTGCCAGCAGCCCTAACCCGCAGCAGGGGGCCTCGTTTCACGAGCAGTACGTC.

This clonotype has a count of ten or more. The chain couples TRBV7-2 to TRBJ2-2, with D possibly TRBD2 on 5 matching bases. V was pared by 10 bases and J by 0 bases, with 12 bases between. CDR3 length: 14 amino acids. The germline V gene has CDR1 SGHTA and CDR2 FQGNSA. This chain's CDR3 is CAIYGGANTGELFF. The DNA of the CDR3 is TGTGCCATCTACGGAGGAGCGAACACCGGGGAGCTGTTTTTT.

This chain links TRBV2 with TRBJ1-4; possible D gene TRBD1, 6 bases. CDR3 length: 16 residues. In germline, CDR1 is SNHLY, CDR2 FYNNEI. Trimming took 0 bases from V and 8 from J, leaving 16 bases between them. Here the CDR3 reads CASSEAGIQGSEKLFF. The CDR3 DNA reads TGTGCCAGCAGTGAAGCCGGGATACAGGGTTCGGAAAAACTGTTTTTT.

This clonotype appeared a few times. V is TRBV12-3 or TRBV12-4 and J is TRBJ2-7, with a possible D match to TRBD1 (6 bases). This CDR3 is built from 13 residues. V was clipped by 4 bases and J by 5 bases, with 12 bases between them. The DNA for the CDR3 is TGTGCCAGCAGTTCAACAGGGACCCACGAGCAGTACTTC. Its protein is CASSSTGTHEQYF.

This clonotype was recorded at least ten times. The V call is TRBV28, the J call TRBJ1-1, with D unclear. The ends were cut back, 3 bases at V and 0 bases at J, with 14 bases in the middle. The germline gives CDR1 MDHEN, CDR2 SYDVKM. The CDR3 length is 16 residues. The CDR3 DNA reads TGTGCCAGCAGTTTTGGAACAGCTCCCATGAACACTGAAGCTTTCTTT. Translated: CASSFGTAPMNTEAFF.

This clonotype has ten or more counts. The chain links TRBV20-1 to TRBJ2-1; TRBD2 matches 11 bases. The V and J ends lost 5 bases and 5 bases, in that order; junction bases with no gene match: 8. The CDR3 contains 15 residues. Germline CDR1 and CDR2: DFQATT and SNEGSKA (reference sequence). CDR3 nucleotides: TGCAGTGCTGACGAAACTAGCGGGAGCCACAATGAGCAGTTCTTC. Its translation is CSADETSGSHNEQFF.

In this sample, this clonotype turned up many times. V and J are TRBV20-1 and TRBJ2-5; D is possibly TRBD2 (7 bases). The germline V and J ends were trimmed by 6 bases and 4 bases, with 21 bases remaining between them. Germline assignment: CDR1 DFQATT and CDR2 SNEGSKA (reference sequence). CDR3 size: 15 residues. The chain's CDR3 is CSATPRGGRRETQYF. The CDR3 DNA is TGCAGTGCAACCCCAAGGGGGGGCCGGAGAGAGACCCAGTACTTC.

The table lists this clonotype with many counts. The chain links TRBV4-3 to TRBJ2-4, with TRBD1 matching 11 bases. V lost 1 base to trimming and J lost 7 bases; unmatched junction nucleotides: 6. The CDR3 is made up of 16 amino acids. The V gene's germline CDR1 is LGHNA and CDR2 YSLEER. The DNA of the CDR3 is TGCGCCAGCAGCCAAGGCAGGGACAGGGGGTTGAACATTCAGTACTTC. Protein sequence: CASSQGRDRGLNIQYF.